These T cell receptor beta chains were read from a single sample in a study of cytomegalovirus exposure and HLA in healthy donors. This table comes from immunoSEQ multiplex PCR, and its TCRdb copy is limited to in-frame clones, with some not included. The sample carries almost 80,000 clones, roughly two thirds recorded once. Sequenced material: PBMCs. The receptor source for this set is a woman in her forties or fifties in good health and CMV-seropositive. CDR3s include the opening cysteine and the closing phenylalanine or tryptophan. Each record gives: clone size, J gene, V gene, D gene, CDR3 DNA, CDR3 protein. A D gene is named only where the DNA matches it firmly. Expanded clones get a size class; other rows say once, few or many, or leave the size out.

>NA|TRBJ2-1|TRBV7-9|NA
TGTGCCAGCAGCTCCGTGGCGGGGAGGAATGAGCAGTTCTTC
CASSSVAGRNEQFF
>few|TRBJ2-7|TRBV6-5|NA
TGTGCCAGCAGTCACGGGGGACAGCCCTACGAGCAGTACTTC
CASSHGGQPYEQYF
>few|TRBJ1-5|TRBV28|NA
TGTGCCAGCACCTTGTGGGGGGATACGGATCAGCCCCAGCATTTT
CASTLWGDTDQPQHF
>NA|TRBJ2-1|TRBV30|NA
TGTGCCTGGGTAGCCAGTTCCAATGAGCAGTTCTTC
CAWVASSNEQFF
>NA|TRBJ2-2|TRBV5-1|NA
TGCGCCAGCAGCTTGAACTACGGGGAGCTGTTTTTT
CASSLNYGELFF
>few|TRBJ2-7|TRBV2|NA
TGTGCCAGCAGTGTCAATCTGAGGATTAGGGAGGCCCGGTTGGAGCAGTACTTC
CASSVNLRIREARLEQYF
>NA|TRBJ1-4|TRBV6-1|TRBD1
TGTGCCAGCCGATATACAGGGGGGGATGAAAAACTGTTTTTT
CASRYTGGDEKLFF
>NA|TRBJ1-4|TRBV7-2|NA
TGTGCCAGCAGCTTACTTACACGGGAAGAAAAACTGTTTTTT
CASSLLTREEKLFF
>few|TRBJ2-1|TRBV6-1|TRBD1
TGTGCCAGCAGTGACTACTGGACAGGACAGGGGGCTGAGGGTGAGCAGTTCTTC
CASSDYWTGQGAEGEQFF
>NA|TRBJ1-5|TRBV28|NA
TGTGCCAGCAGTTTCCGGGATCAGCCCCAGCATTTT
CASSFRDQPQHF
>few|TRBJ2-7|TRBV5-6|NA
TGTGCCAGCAGCGTTGGACAGCCTTACGAGCAGTACTTC
CASSVGQPYEQYF
>NA|TRBJ1-3|TRBV5-4|TRBD1
TGTGCCAGCAGCAAAGACAGGGGAACTGGAAACACCATATATTTT
CASSKDRGTGNTIYF
>NA|TRBJ2-3|TRBV10-1|TRBD1
TGCGCCAGCAGTTCTCCCGGGACAGTCGGACGCACAGATACGCAGTATTTT
CASSSPGTVGRTDTQYF
>NA|TRBJ2-7|TRBV6-5|TRBD1
TGTGCCAGCAGCCCCACCGGGACAGGGGGCTACGAGCAGTACTTC
CASSPTGTGGYEQYF
>few|TRBJ2-7|TRBV7-9|TRBD2
TGTGCCAGCAGCTCTCGGGGGGGGACCTACGAGCAGTACTTC
CASSSRGGTYEQYF
>few|TRBJ1-4|TRBV7-9|TRBD1
TGTGCCAGCAGCTCTTTGGACAGGGCAAAACTGTTTTTT
CASSSLDRAKLFF
>NA|TRBJ2-2|TRBV5-1|TRBD1
TGCGCCAGCAGTTCGGGACAGGGACACACCGGGGAGCTGTTTTTT
CASSSGQGHTGELFF
>NA|TRBJ2-5|TRBV29-1|NA
TGCAGCGTGGGGGGAAAGACCCAGTACTTC
CSVGGKTQYF
>NA|TRBJ2-3|TRBV5-1|TRBD1
TGCGCCAGCAGCTCCGGACAGGGTAACACAGATACGCAGTATTTT
CASSSGQGNTDTQYF
>NA|TRBJ1-3|TRBV15|TRBD1
TGTGCCACCAGCAGAGCAATCCGGACAGGGTTTGGGAGCACCATATATTTT
CATSRAIRTGFGSTIYF
>NA|TRBJ2-3|TRBV7-2|NA
TGTGCCAGCAGCTCTGGACAGCGGAGCACAGATACGCAGTATTTT
CASSSGQRSTDTQYF
>NA|TRBJ2-7|TRBV5-1|NA
TGCGCCAGCAGCTCCGTCTACGAGCAGTACTTC
CASSSVYEQYF
>NA|TRBJ2-2|TRBV5-6|TRBD1
TGTGCCAGCAGCGTAGGGACAGGGCGCGGCACCGGGGAGCTGTTTTTT
CASSVGTGRGTGELFF
>NA|TRBJ2-3|TRBV15|TRBD2
TGTGCCACCAGCAGAGAACCTAGCGGGGTGTATAGGGGAGATACGCAGTATTTT
CATSREPSGVYRGDTQYF
>NA|TRBJ2-5|TRBV25-1|NA
TGTGCCAGCAGTGAAGGACTGGAGACCCAGTACTTC
CASSEGLETQYF
>NA|TRBJ1-5|TRBV6-1|NA
TGTGCCAGCAGTGAATGGGGGGGTAGCAATCAGCCCCAGCATTTT
CASSEWGGSNQPQHF
>NA|TRBJ2-3|TRBV7-2|TRBD2
TGTGCCAGCAGCCCAGGTAGCGGGGGGAGCACAGATACGCAGTATTTT
CASSPGSGGSTDTQYF
>NA|TRBJ2-4|TRBV15|TRBD1
TGTGCCACCAGCAGAGTCCCGGACAGGGGAACCAAAAACATTCAGTACTTC
CATSRVPDRGTKNIQYF